The 27 T cell receptor beta chains listed next were all sequenced from one sample in a study of T cells in tuberculosis. Method: immunoSEQ multiplex PCR; TCRdb's copy keeps in-frame clones and lacks some. This repertoire shows 25,000 to 35,000 clones, roughly 94% found once; its top ten account for 5.5% to 7.5%. Sample time point: new active TB diagnosis, blood taken before or within 7 days of starting treatment. This sample comprised PBMCs, obtained at tuberculosis diagnosis. These receptors all stem from an adult with tuberculosis. Some clones in this sample may be carry-over from other donors' samples.

With regard to this clone: Within the sample, other DNA sequences also encode this same CDR3. This sequence joins TRBV6-5 and TRBJ2-7; D possibly corresponds to TRBD2 (6 bases). The V end lost 3 bases, the J end lost 3 bases, and 9 bases lay between the germline ends. CDR1 and CDR2 from the germline V gene are MNHEY and SVGAGI. The CDR3 extends over 13 amino acids. CDR3: CASSYLGGYEQYF. CDR3 bases: TGTGCCAGCAGTTATCTGGGGGGCTACGAGCAGTACTTC.

The CDR3 nucleotides are TGCAGCGTTGACGGTGCTAGCACAGATACGCAGTATTTT. It translates to CSVDGASTDTQYF. V and J are TRBV29-1 and TRBJ2-3; unclear D gene. The CDR3 has 13 amino acids. Trimming removed 3 bases from V and 0 bases from J, with 7 bases in between. CDR1 is SQVTM, CDR2 ANQGSEA, per germline.

The chain is built from TRBV27 and TRBJ2-2; 8 bases agree with TRBD1. V shed 4 bases and J 6 bases; nucleotides not matched to a gene: 10. The CDR3 covers 16 residues. Germline lookup yields CDR1 MNHEY and CDR2 SMNVEV (reference sequence). The CDR3 spells CASSSRWTGWAGELFF. The CDR3 region has the DNA TGTGCCAGCAGTTCCCGATGGACAGGGTGGGCCGGGGAGCTGTTTTTT.

The V gene is TRBV7-3, the J gene TRBJ2-1; D ambiguous. This CDR3 region has 12 residues. V dropped 4 bases and J dropped 5 bases, with 6 bases sitting between them. Germline lookup yields CDR1 SGHTA and CDR2 FQGTGA. CDR3 in DNA: TGTGCCAGCAGCTCCGCGGACAATGAGCAGTTCTTC. Translated: CASSSADNEQFF.

The chain recombines TRBV2 with TRBJ2-3; 10 bases are shared with TRBD2. V was pared by 6 bases and J by 5 bases, with 5 bases of the junction left unmatched. Germline V lookup: CDR1 SNHLY, CDR2 FYNNEI. The CDR3 is 14 amino acids. In nucleotides, the CDR3 is TGTGCCAGCAGCGCTAGCGGGGGTAAAGATACGCAGTATTTT. It codes for CASSASGGKDTQYF.

V is TRBV29-1 and J is TRBJ2-7, with 8 bases that match TRBD1. This CDR3 contains 15 residues. The V gene's germline CDR1 is SQVTM and CDR2 ANQGSEA. Trimming cost V 6 bases and J 2 bases; bases outside gene matches: 12. The CDR3 DNA reads as TGCAGCGTACTTACCGGGACAGGAATAACCTACGAGCAGTACTTC. Its protein is CSVLTGTGITYEQYF.

J is TRBJ2-7 and V is TRBV5-4; the match to TRBD2 covers 11 bases. V was pared by 4 bases and J by 3 bases, with 3 bases of the junction left unmatched. This CDR3 spans 14 amino acids. The germline CDR1 and CDR2 sequences are SGHNT and YYREEE (reference sequence). CDR3 sequence (DNA): TGTGCCAGCAGCCTGGGACTAGCGGACTACGAGCAGTACTTC. Protein sequence: CASSLGLADYEQYF.

This clone was seen just once. The chain couples TRBV6-1 to TRBJ1-1; TRBD1 is a possible D gene (6 bases). The CDR3 spans 14 residues. Germline CDR1 and CDR2: MNHNS and SASEGT. With 6 bases removed from V and 0 bases from J, the gap between germline ends came to 11 bases. For the CDR3, the DNA is TGTGCCAGCAGCCGGGGACACCTGAACACTGAAGCTTTCTTT. Translated: CASSRGHLNTEAFF.

The chain has TRBV6-1 and TRBJ1-1; D unresolved. The CDR3 has 13 residues. Germline CDR1 and CDR2: MNHNS and SASEGT. V gave up 4 bases and J gave up 3 bases, with 9 bases separating them. As DNA, the CDR3 is TGTGCCAGCAGTGGCCGGGATTACACTGAAGCTTTCTTT. As protein: CASSGRDYTEAFF.

The chain employs TRBV5-1 and TRBJ1-1; D unclear. V was pared by 1 base and J by 0 bases, with 7 bases between. Germline V CDR1 and CDR2: SGHRS, YFSETQ. This CDR3 has 14 amino acids. This chain's CDR3 is CASSLRVLNTEAFF. The CDR3 bases are TGCGCCAGCAGCTTGAGAGTACTGAACACTGAAGCTTTCTTT.

The rearrangement links TRBV10-2 to TRBJ1-1; possibly TRBD1 for D (6 bases). The CDR3 is made up of 15 amino acids. V lost 6 bases to trimming and J lost 1 base, with 15 bases between them. Germline V gene lookup returns CDR1 WSHSY and CDR2 SAAADI. The CDR3 DNA sequence: TGCGCCAGCAGACGAAGGGGGAGCTCGAACACTGAAGCTTTCTTT. Translation gives CASRRRGSSNTEAFF.

The V call is TRBV19, the J call TRBJ2-7; 8 nucleotides line up with TRBD2. The J segment lost 1 base and the V segment lost 3 bases, leaving 8 bases of the junction unmatched. The CDR3 contains 16 residues. CDR1 and CDR2 from the germline V gene are LNHDA and SQIVND (reference sequence). The CDR3 DNA is TGTGCCAGTAGTATCTCAGGCGGGGGGCTTTCCTACGAGCAGTACTTC. It codes for CASSISGGGLSYEQYF.

CDR3 protein: CASSIKARGPSGGELFF. The CDR3 DNA reads TGTGCCAGTAGTATCAAGGCCAGGGGGCCCTCGGGTGGGGAGCTGTTTTTT. The rearrangement links TRBV19 to TRBJ2-2, with TRBD1 matching 8 bases. The CDR3 loop spans 17 amino acids. With 3 bases clipped from V and 8 bases from J, the junction kept 14 bases outside the gene matches. Germline CDR1 LNHDA, CDR2 SQIVND (reference sequence).

The chain uses TRBV11-2 and TRBJ1-1; TRBD1 aligns across 8 bases. The CDR3 is made up of 19 amino acids. Losses at the gene ends were 4 bases for V and 0 bases for J; bases not matched to a gene: 16. From germline, CDR1 is SGHAT and CDR2 FQNNGV. CDR3: CASSSFRTGKKSMNTEAFF. CDR3 in DNA: TGTGCCAGCAGCTCGTTCCGGACAGGGAAGAAAAGCATGAACACTGAAGCTTTCTTT.

This chain links TRBV29-1 with TRBJ2-2; D is perhaps TRBD2 (6 bases). V was pared by 2 bases and J by 7 bases, with 11 bases between. Per germline, CDR1 SQVTM and CDR2 ANQGSEA. This CDR3 contains 13 residues. CDR3 nucleotides: TGCAGCGTTGAATCGGGGGTGGGCGGGGAGCTGTTTTTT. This sequence encodes CSVESGVGGELFF.

V and J are TRBV10-1 and TRBJ2-7; TRBD1 is a possible D gene (6 bases). Germline loops: CDR1 WNHNN, CDR2 SYGVQD (reference sequence). This CDR3 is 14 amino acids long. V shed 4 bases and J shed 3 bases, with 13 bases lying between them. CDR3 amino acids: CASSGGQFYYEQYF. In nucleotides, the CDR3 is TGCGCCAGCAGTGGGGGACAATTCTACTACGAGCAGTACTTC.

The rearrangement links TRBV5-1 to TRBJ2-3; 7 nucleotides line up with TRBD2. Germline CDR1 and CDR2: SGHRS and YFSETQ. The CDR3 covers 16 residues. J was trimmed by 2 bases and V by 2 bases; bases with no gene match: 8. The CDR3 here is CASSFRVGGTTDTQYF. The CDR3, as DNA: TGCGCCAGCAGCTTTCGTGTCGGGGGGACCACAGATACGCAGTATTTT.

The rearrangement joins TRBV18 to TRBJ2-1; TRBD1 matches 9 bases. The V gene end was trimmed by 3 bases and the J gene end by 4 bases; junction bases not matched to a gene: 7. This CDR3 comprises 16 residues. CDR1 is KGHSH and CDR2 is LQKENI in the germline V gene. The CDR3 DNA follows: TGTGCCAGCTCACCGCAGACAGGGGGTGGGTACAATGAGCAGTTCTTC. Translated: CASSPQTGGGYNEQFF.

This clone has more than one count but fewer than ten. J is TRBJ1-2 and V is TRBV19; 7 bases agree with TRBD1. This CDR3 is built from 13 residues. J gave up 4 bases and V 5 bases, and 4 bases lay outside the gene matches. Germline lookup yields CDR1 LNHDA and CDR2 SQIVND (reference sequence). CDR3 protein: CASSLRQGYGYTF. As DNA, the CDR3 is TGTGCCAGTAGTTTAAGACAGGGCTATGGCTACACCTTC.

This chain joins TRBV19 and TRBJ1-5, with a possible D match to TRBD1 (6 bases). Looked up from germline, CDR1 is LNHDA and CDR2 is SQIVND (reference sequence). The CDR3 extends over 15 amino acids. V was clipped by 6 bases and J by 1 base, with 13 bases between them. CDR3 residues: CASRNRDISNQPQHF. As DNA, the CDR3 is TGTGCCAGTAGAAACCGGGACATCAGCAATCAGCCCCAGCATTTT.

The chain joins TRBV5-1 to TRBJ2-2; a weak D match, TRBD2 (5 bases). V lost 4 bases to trimming and J lost 6 bases, with 13 bases between them. Per germline, CDR1 SGHRS and CDR2 YFSETQ. The length of the CDR3 is 14 residues. CDR3 nucleotides: TGCGCCAGCAGCCAGACGACGCGGGCCGGGGAGCTGTTTTTT. Protein product: CASSQTTRAGELFF.

The V call is TRBV29-1, the J call TRBJ2-7, with TRBD2 as a possible D gene (6 bases). This CDR3 has 14 amino acids. Germline CDR1 is SQVTM and CDR2 is ANQGSEA. V lost 6 bases and J 2 bases, leaving 17 bases between the germline ends. For the CDR3, the DNA is TGCAGCGTCATCCTTGGGACTTCGGCCTACGAGCAGTACTTC. Translated: CSVILGTSAYEQYF.

The chain employs TRBV11-2 and TRBJ2-7, with a weak D call TRBD1 (6 bases). CDR1 SGHAT and CDR2 FQNNGV come from the germline V gene. The CDR3 loop spans 17 amino acids. Trimming removed 5 bases from V and 3 bases from J, with 23 bases in between. The CDR3 DNA follows: TGTGCCAGCAGCCTGCTCTGGGGGCCCGGAAAGTACTACGAGCAGTACTTC. This sequence encodes CASSLLWGPGKYYEQYF. The full variable domain, completed using reference TRBV11-2 and TRBJ2-7, is EAGVAQSPRYKIIEKRQSVAFWCNPISGHATLYWYQQILGQGPKLLIQFQNNGVVDDSQLPKDRFSAERLKGVDSTLKIQPAKLEDSAVYLCASSLLWGPGKYYEQYFGPGTRLTVT.

This clone is medium-sized in the sample. The chain recombines TRBV7-2 with TRBJ2-7; no reliable D call. The CDR3 consists of 13 residues. Germline V gene sequence: CDR1 SGHTA, CDR2 FQGNSA. V was pared by 5 bases and J by 9 bases, with 17 bases between. CDR3 amino acids: CASSLHPIAGQYF. CDR3 in DNA: TGTGCCAGCAGCCTCCACCCCATAGCCGGGCAGTACTTC.

The chain has TRBV18 and TRBJ2-2; D is possibly TRBD2 (6 bases). This CDR3 has 15 residues. Germline CDR1 KGHSH, CDR2 LQKENI. With 1 base removed from V and 1 base from J, the gap between germline ends came to 7 bases. CDR3 nucleotide sequence: TGTGCCAGCTCACCACAGGGAGGGAACACCGGGGAGCTGTTTTTT. Translated: CASSPQGGNTGELFF.

This clone was detected only a few times. V usage is TRBV5-1 and J usage is TRBJ1-3; 7 positions match TRBD1. V lost 4 bases to trimming and J lost 1 base; unmatched junction nucleotides: 2. Germline CDR1 reads SGHRS; CDR2 reads YFSETQ. This CDR3 spans 14 amino acids. The chain's CDR3 is CASSPGQSGNTIYF. CDR3 DNA: TGCGCCAGCAGCCCGGGACAGTCTGGAAACACCATATATTTT. Filled out from reference TRBV5-1 and TRBJ1-3, the complete variable domain reads KAGVTQTPRYLIKTRGQQVTLSCSPISGHRSVSWYQQTPGQGLQFLFEYFSETQRNKGNFPGRFSGRQFSNSRSEMNVSTLELGDSALYLCASSPGQSGNTIYFGEGSWLTVV.

The gene calls are TRBV6-1 and TRBJ1-2, with 9 bases that match TRBD1. J was trimmed by 5 bases and V by 2 bases; bases with no gene match: 6. The germline CDR1 and CDR2 sequences are MNHNS and SASEGT. The CDR3 contains 15 residues. CDR3 in amino acids: CASSERVGTGYGYTF. The CDR3 DNA reads as TGTGCCAGCAGTGAAAGGGTCGGGACAGGGTATGGCTACACCTTC.